The 24 T cell receptor beta chains given below trace back to one sample, sequenced in a study of T-cell reconstitution after alpha-beta-depleted transplantation in children. A library of TCRbeta sequences, prepared with unique molecular identifiers, was generated. A single record per CDR3 protein comes from TCRdb applying MiXCR to the PCR reads. The top ten hold less than 30% of the sample, which has some 460,000 distinct CDR3 sequences, around 15% seen once. The input for sequencing was PBMCs, mostly from graft donor cells, taken 360 days after TCRalphabeta/CD19-depleted stem cell transplant. The receptors derive from a boy under two years old who had a stem cell transplant for Wiskott-Aldrich syndrome, so the T cells may come from the graft donor.

This clonotype was observed a handful of times. The chain has TRBV5-6 and TRBJ2-5, with D perhaps TRBD2 (6 bases). Trimming removed 1 base at V and 2 bases at J, with 15 bases between. The CDR3 has 16 residues. Germline CDR1 SGHDT, CDR2 YYEEEE. The CDR3 loop is CASSLTQAGLQETQYF. As DNA, the CDR3 is TGTGCCAGCAGCTTGACCCAAGCGGGCCTTCAAGAGACCCAGTACTTC.

The chain links TRBV24-1 to TRBJ2-5; 12 positions agree with TRBD2. The V segment lost 3 bases and the J segment 3 bases; nucleotides outside the gene matches: 7. Germline loops: CDR1 KGHDR, CDR2 SFDVKD. CDR3 length: 17 amino acids. This CDR3 reads CATSDPPRLAGEETQYF. For the CDR3, the DNA is TGTGCCACCAGTGATCCACCGAGACTAGCGGGAGAAGAGACCCAGTACTTC.

This clonotype was picked up a small number of times. The chain uses TRBV2 and TRBJ2-7, with 9 bases matching TRBD1. V shed 5 bases and J 4 bases; nucleotides not matched to a gene: 12. Germline values: CDR1 SNHLY, CDR2 FYNNEI. The CDR3 covers 16 residues. CDR3 DNA: TGTGCCAGCAGTCGGGACAGGGTAACGGTTGGTTACGAGCAGTACTTC. Translated: CASSRDRVTVGYEQYF.

The chain employs TRBV20-1 and TRBJ2-1, with 8 positions matching TRBD2. The length of the CDR3 is 18 residues. J was trimmed by 0 bases and V by 3 bases; bases with no gene match: 13. Germline V gives CDR1 DFQATT, CDR2 SNEGSKA (reference sequence). CDR3 nucleotide sequence: TGCAGTGCTAGGTCCGATAGATTAGCGGGGAGCTCCTACAATGAGCAGTTCTTC. Translated, it gives CSARSDRLAGSSYNEQFF.

The rearrangement uses TRBV7-9 and TRBJ1-1; D might be TRBD1 (5 bases). Germline loops: CDR1 SEHNR, CDR2 FQNEAQ (reference sequence). There are 15 residues in the CDR3. Deletions cut 5 bases from V and 2 bases from J, with 15 bases between. The DNA of the CDR3 is TGTGCCAGCAGCCCCTATAGGGGCTTAAACACTGAAGCTTTCTTT. This translates into CASSPYRGLNTEAFF. Filled out from reference TRBV7-9 and TRBJ1-1, the complete variable domain reads DTGVSQNPRHKITKRGQNVTFRCDPISEHNRLYWYRQTLGQGPEFLTYFQNEAQLEKSRLLSDRFSAERPKGSFSTLEIQRTEQGDSAMYLCASSPYRGLNTEAFFGQGTRLTVV.

This clonotype has more than one count but fewer than ten. The J gene is TRBJ2-5, the V gene TRBV5-8; 10 nucleotides agree with TRBD1. CDR3 length: 15 residues. V dropped 4 bases and J dropped 5; count of bases not matched to a gene: 8. Germline CDR1 reads SGHTS; CDR2 reads YDEGEE. CDR3 sequence reads: CASSAMGTGAETQYF. CDR3 bases: TGTGCCAGCAGCGCGATGGGGACAGGGGCTGAGACCCAGTACTTC.

This rearrangement joins TRBV5-5 to TRBJ2-7; TRBD1 agrees at 8 bases. This CDR3 is built from 15 residues. Germline V lookup: CDR1 SGHKS, CDR2 YYEKEE (reference sequence). With 4 bases clipped from V and 7 bases from J, the junction kept 13 bases outside the gene matches. CDR3 in DNA: TGTGCCAGCAGCCGGAACAGGGGGAGATGGGAAGAGCAGTACTTC. Protein: CASSRNRGRWEEQYF.

This clonotype was seen a handful of times. V gene TRBV14 combines with J gene TRBJ2-7; D might be TRBD1 or TRBD2, each matching 5 bases. The CDR3 covers 14 residues. CDR1 and CDR2 (germline): SGHDN, FVKESK. Trimming took off 0 bases at V and 4 bases at J, with 10 bases between the two ends. The CDR3 reads CASSQDPWGYEQYF. CDR3 DNA sequence: TGTGCCAGCAGCCAAGATCCGTGGGGGTACGAGCAGTACTTC.

CDR3 amino acids: CASSFDGSPGTDTQYF. The CDR3 DNA follows: TGTGCCAGCAGTTTTGATGGCTCCCCGGGCACAGATACGCAGTATTTT. The rearrangement links TRBV12-3 or TRBV12-4 to TRBJ2-3; no definite D call. With 3 bases removed from V and 1 base from J, the gap between germline ends came to 14 bases. CDR3 length: 16 amino acids.

This clonotype occurred a few times. The rearrangement uses TRBV28 and TRBJ2-7; 7 bases map to TRBD1. The germline V gene has CDR1 MDHEN and CDR2 SYDVKM. This CDR3 has 20 residues. V lost 4 bases to trimming and J lost 7 bases; unmatched junction nucleotides: 28. CDR3 residues: CASSSYTGADRVDPTLEQYF. CDR3 bases: TGTGCCAGCAGTTCGTACACAGGGGCCGACCGAGTTGATCCTACGTTAGAGCAGTACTTC.

This clonotype was seen a handful of times. The rearrangement joins TRBV20-1 to TRBJ1-4, with TRBD1 matching over 7 bases. This CDR3 is built from 13 residues. Germline V CDR1 and CDR2: DFQATT, SNEGSKA (reference sequence). Trimming removed 6 bases from V and 3 bases from J; junction bases left unmatched: 4. CDR3 DNA sequence: TGCAGTGCCCAGACAGGGTCTAATGAAAAACTGTTTTTT. Translation: CSAQTGSNEKLFF.

The V call is TRBV12-3 or TRBV12-4, the J call TRBJ2-7; no clear D gene. V was pared by 3 bases and J by 2 bases, with 5 bases between. The CDR3 sequence is 12 residues long. The CDR3 loop is CASSFAAYEQYF. DNA of the CDR3: TGTGCCAGCAGTTTTGCAGCCTACGAGCAGTACTTC.

Only a few counts were recorded for this clonotype. The chain couples TRBV4-1 to TRBJ2-7; D is uncertain. Germline CDR1 MGHRA, CDR2 YSYEKL. The V end lost 5 bases, the J end lost 4 bases, and 12 bases lay between the germline ends. This CDR3 contains 13 residues. For the CDR3, the DNA is TGCGCCAGCAGCGAGTACCTCTCTTACGAGCAGTACTTC. Amino acids: CASSEYLSYEQYF.

This clonotype occurred a few times. For the CDR3, the DNA is TGCGCCAGCAGTCGGCTAGCGGGTAACAATGAGCAGTTCTTC. Translation: CASSRLAGNNEQFF. V usage is TRBV5-1 and J usage is TRBJ2-1; TRBD2 agrees at 8 bases. This CDR3 is built from 14 residues. The J segment lost 5 bases and the V segment lost 5 bases, leaving 6 bases of the junction unmatched. The V gene's germline CDR1 is SGHRS and CDR2 YFSETQ.

This chain joins TRBV4-3 and TRBJ2-2; tentative D call: TRBD2 (6 bases). Germline V gene lookup returns CDR1 LGHNA and CDR2 YSLEER. Trimming removed 4 bases from V and 0 bases from J, with 12 bases in between. CDR3 length equals 16 residues. The CDR3: CASSPYSGTNTGELFF. CDR3 coding DNA: TGCGCCAGCAGCCCATATAGCGGAACGAACACCGGGGAGCTGTTTTTT.

A few counts support this clonotype. The chain joins TRBV2 to TRBJ1-2, with D maybe TRBD1 (6 bases). The V gene lost 6 bases and the J gene lost 4 bases, with 15 bases spanning the gap. CDR1 and CDR2 (germline): SNHLY, FYNNEI. The CDR3 has 14 amino acids. CDR3 sequence (DNA): TGTGCCAGCAGCCGGGCAGGGGACCTCTATGGCTACACCTTC. As protein: CASSRAGDLYGYTF.

The rearrangement joins TRBV4-3 to TRBJ2-2; TRBD1 is a possible D gene (5 bases). This CDR3 is 15 amino acids long. The germline V gene has CDR1 LGHNA and CDR2 YSLEER. The V end lost 4 bases, the J end lost 4 bases, and 13 bases lay between the germline ends. CDR3: CASSRQGSLTGELFF. The DNA of the CDR3 is TGCGCCAGCAGCCGGCAGGGTAGTCTCACCGGGGAGCTGTTTTTT.

The chain links TRBV7-3 to TRBJ2-1, with 14 bases matching TRBD2. This CDR3 contains 20 residues. V lost 1 base, J lost 3 bases, and 11 bases stayed unmatched. The V gene's germline CDR1 is SGHTA and CDR2 FQGTGA. CDR3 protein: CASSLKGGTSGRKDYNEQFF. CDR3 DNA sequence: TGTGCCAGCAGCTTAAAAGGTGGGACTAGCGGGAGAAAGGACTACAATGAGCAGTTCTTC.

This clonotype was seen more than once but under ten times. This sequence joins TRBV20-1 and TRBJ2-1, with a possible D match to TRBD2 (6 bases). V lost 4 bases and J 0 bases, leaving 13 bases between the germline ends. The CDR3 spans 15 residues. The germline V gene has CDR1 DFQATT and CDR2 SNEGSKA (reference sequence). The CDR3 loop reads CSAIKADYSYNEQFF. The CDR3 region has the DNA TGCAGTGCTATAAAGGCGGACTACTCCTACAATGAGCAGTTCTTC.

CDR3: CASSLMLLAGGPRSTDTQYF. The DNA of the CDR3 is TGCGCCAGCAGCCTAATGCTACTAGCGGGAGGCCCTAGAAGCACAGATACGCAGTATTTT. The chain is built from TRBV5-1 and TRBJ2-3, with TRBD2 matching 12 bases. Germline V gives CDR1 SGHRS, CDR2 YFSETQ. The CDR3 consists of 20 residues. Trimming at V came to 4 bases and at J to 0 bases, leaving 15 bases not matched to a gene. The variable domain in full, with the rest retrieved from reference TRBV5-1 and TRBJ2-3, is KAGVTQTPRYLIKTRGQQVTLSCSPISGHRSVSWYQQTPGQGLQFLFEYFSETQRNKGNFPGRFSGRQFSNSRSEMNVSTLELGDSALYLCASSLMLLAGGPRSTDTQYFGPGTRLTVL.

J is TRBJ2-3 and V is TRBV10-3, with a possible D match to TRBD2 (6 bases). The CDR3 is made up of 16 amino acids. Deletions cut 2 bases from V and 2 bases from J, with 14 bases between. Germline V gene sequence: CDR1 ENHRY, CDR2 SYGVKD. CDR3 sequence (DNA): TGTGCCATCAGTGAGCGGGAGATAGCTTTCACAGATACGCAGTATTTT. Encoded protein: CAISEREIAFTDTQYF.

The chain combines TRBV19 with TRBJ2-1; a possible D gene is TRBD1 (6 bases). The V and J ends lost 5 bases and 4 bases respectively, with 15 bases between them. CDR3 size: 15 residues. Germline loops: CDR1 LNHDA, CDR2 SQIVND (reference sequence). DNA of the CDR3: TGTGCCAGTAGTTCGGCCGGGACACCTTACAATGAGCAGTTCTTC. Translating it yields CASSSAGTPYNEQFF.

On this clonotype: The limits of the CDR3 on the DNA are not certain, so only TCRdb's listed CDR3 is given. The chain has TRBV12-3 or TRBV12-4 and TRBJ2-2; the D call in the table, TRBD1, was not verified against the DNA. The CDR3 is 17 amino acids in total, end residues counted. CDR3 sequence: CASTLRQILNTGELFFF.

The rearrangement joins TRBV9 to TRBJ2-5; 9 bases are shared with TRBD2. The CDR3 covers 16 residues. Per the germline V gene, CDR1 is SGDLS and CDR2 is YYNGEE. With V trimmed by 4 bases and J by 2 bases, 9 bases remained unmatched. CDR3 loop: CASSLRASGKQETQYF. The CDR3 nucleotides are TGTGCCAGCAGCCTAAGGGCTAGCGGGAAGCAAGAGACCCAGTACTTC.